This is a list of T cell receptor beta chains from one sample in a study of PD-1 blockade in mismatch repair-deficient tumors. The repertoire was sequenced with immunoSEQ multiplex PCR; TCRdb's copy has only in-frame clones and lacks some. Among approximately 120,000 clones, roughly nine tenths were seen once, and the ten largest hold roughly 14%. Material: peripheral blood, obtained 44 weeks after starting pembrolizumab. The source is an adult with mismatch repair-deficient cancer. Both conserved end residues are part of each CDR3. The D gene is left open where the match is weak. The size of a clone is reported for some rows only, either as once, few or many, or as a class for expanded clones.

j_call	clone_size	cdr3_length	d_call	v_call	cdr3_aa	cdr3_nt
TRBJ2-5	NA	16	TRBD2	TRBV27	CASSSLGLAGGETQYF	TGTGCCAGCAGTTCCCTCGGACTAGCGGGTGGGGAGACCCAGTACTTC
TRBJ2-6	NA	15	NA	TRBV19	CASSMGAGGANVLTF	TGTGCCAGTAGTATGGGGGCCGGTGGGGCCAACGTCCTGACTTTC
TRBJ2-5	NA	15	NA	TRBV6-5	CASSYSANRQETQYF	TGTGCCAGCAGTTATTCCGCCAACCGCCAAGAGACCCAGTACTTC
TRBJ2-1	NA	16	TRBD2	TRBV7-2	CASSFPGTRFSNEQFF	TGTGCCAGCAGCTTCCCAGGGACTAGGTTTTCCAATGAGCAGTTCTTC
TRBJ2-1	NA	14	NA	TRBV9	CASSVGGTDNEQFF	TGTGCCAGCAGCGTAGGGGGGACTGACAATGAGCAGTTCTTC
TRBJ2-7	NA	12	NA	TRBV28	CASSMTVYEQYF	TGTGCCAGCAGCATGACAGTGTACGAGCAGTACTTC
TRBJ2-3	NA	17	TRBD2	TRBV30	CAWSPRVGLAGPDTQYF	TGTGCCTGGAGTCCACGAGTAGGACTAGCGGGACCAGATACGCAGTATTTT
TRBJ2-7	NA	14	NA	TRBV27	CASGPGLPSYEQYF	TGTGCCAGCGGCCCCGGCCTCCCGTCCTACGAGCAGTACTTC
TRBJ2-5	NA	13	NA	TRBV9	CASSGRFQETQYF	TGTGCCAGCAGCGGCCGTTTCCAAGAGACCCAGTACTTC
TRBJ2-6	NA	16	NA	TRBV4-3	CASSQDLSSGANVLTF	TGCGCCAGCAGCCAAGATCTTAGCTCTGGGGCCAACGTCCTGACTTTC
TRBJ1-1	few	13	NA	TRBV5-1	CASSKTGGWGAFF	TGCGCCAGCAGCAAGACCGGGGGATGGGGTGCTTTCTTT
TRBJ2-3	NA	16	NA	TRBV7-9	CASSPPDGASTDTQYF	TGTGCCAGCAGCCCCCCGGACGGGGCCTCCACAGATACGCAGTATTTT
TRBJ1-1	NA	13	NA	TRBV11-2	CASRPTAVLEAFF	TGTGCCAGCAGACCGACGGCAGTCTTGGAAGCTTTCTTT
TRBJ2-3	NA	15	NA	TRBV27	CASSIEVGTSQAQYF	TGTGCCAGCAGCATCGAAGTGGGGACTTCCCAGGCGCAGTATTTT
TRBJ1-2	once	14	TRBD1	TRBV19	CASSGQGWLYGYTF	TGTGCCAGTAGTGGACAGGGGTGGCTCTATGGCTACACCTTC
TRBJ2-7	NA	17	TRBD2	TRBV7-2	CASSLARGSGSRHEQYF	TGTGCCAGCAGCTTAGCCCGCGGTAGCGGGAGTCGCCACGAGCAGTACTTC
TRBJ1-4	NA	15	NA	TRBV4-3	CASSLLDGPNEKLFF	TGCGCCAGCAGCCTCTTGGACGGACCTAATGAAAAACTGTTTTTT
TRBJ2-1	NA	15	NA	TRBV6-1	CASTEHSSSYNEQFF	TGTGCCAGCACCGAACATTCAAGCTCCTACAATGAGCAGTTCTTC
TRBJ2-4	once	14	TRBD2	TRBV5-4	CASSLSGRENIQYF	TGTGCCAGCAGCTTAAGCGGGAGGGAGAACATTCAGTACTTC
TRBJ1-2	NA	12	NA	TRBV21-1	CASSFTYYGYTF	TGTGCCAGCAGCTTCACGTACTATGGCTACACCTTC
TRBJ2-1	NA	14	NA	TRBV29-1	CSVLTSRAYNEQFF	TGCAGCGTTTTGACTAGTAGAGCGTACAATGAGCAGTTCTTC
TRBJ1-2	few	13	TRBD1	TRBV11-2	CASSLTGGDGYTF	TGTGCCAGCAGCTTAACAGGGGGCGATGGCTACACCTTC
TRBJ1-2	few	14	NA	TRBV27	CASRPMGPYYGYTF	TGTGCCAGCAGGCCCATGGGGCCTTACTATGGCTACACCTTC
TRBJ2-2	NA	16	NA	TRBV21-1	CASDSETGRNTGELFF	TGTGCCAGCGACTCTGAGACAGGACGGAACACCGGGGAGCTGTTTTTT
TRBJ2-7	NA	15	TRBD1	TRBV19	CASSFRTGRYDEQYF	TGTGCCAGTAGTTTCCGGACAGGGAGGTACGACGAGCAGTACTTC
TRBJ2-5	NA	13	NA	TRBV6-6	CARVWQTQETQYF	TGTGCCAGGGTATGGCAGACACAAGAGACCCAGTACTTC
TRBJ2-5	NA	15	NA	TRBV28	CASSFLSLARETQYF	TGTGCCAGCAGTTTTTTGAGCCTAGCGAGGGAGACCCAGTACTTC
TRBJ2-7	NA	16	TRBD2	TRBV11-3	CASSSQGTSRSLEQYF	TGTGCCAGCAGCTCCCAGGGGACTAGCCGATCGCTCGAGCAGTACTTC
TRBJ2-1	NA	16	TRBD2	TRBV6-5	CASSYLTSGSPYEQFF	TGTGCCAGCAGTTACTTAACTAGCGGGAGCCCCTATGAGCAGTTCTTC
TRBJ2-7	NA	15	TRBD2	TRBV9	CASSGGLAASYEQYF	TGTGCCAGCAGCGGGGGACTAGCGGCCTCCTACGAGCAGTACTTC
TRBJ2-3	once	14	NA	TRBV7-6	CASSLGQLTDTQYF	TGTGCCAGCAGCTTAGGACAGTTAACAGATACGCAGTATTTT
TRBJ2-3	NA	14	TRBD1	TRBV27	CASSWGTGRNTQYF	TGTGCCAGCAGTTGGGGGACAGGACGGAATACGCAGTATTTT
TRBJ2-7	NA	15	NA	TRBV14	CASSQPQRSPYEQYF	TGTGCCAGCAGCCAACCCCAGCGGTCCCCTTACGAGCAGTACTTC
TRBJ2-5	NA	14	NA	TRBV6-5	CASSLDTLGETQYF	TGTGCCAGCAGCCTAGACACCCTCGGAGAGACCCAGTACTTC
TRBJ2-2	NA	14	NA	TRBV2	CASSRGSGTGELFF	TGTGCCAGCAGCCGGGGCTCGGGCACCGGGGAGCTGTTTTTT
TRBJ2-5	NA	12	TRBD2	TRBV10-2	CATGTSWETQYF	TGCGCCACCGGGACTAGCTGGGAGACCCAGTACTTC
TRBJ2-3	NA	15	NA	TRBV6-5	CASSYFPGTPDTQYF	TGTGCCAGCAGTTACTTCCCCGGGACCCCAGATACGCAGTATTTT
TRBJ2-7	NA	15	NA	TRBV2	CASSARQRSSYEQYF	TGTGCCAGCAGTGCCCGACAGAGGAGCTCCTACGAGCAGTACTTC
TRBJ2-2	NA	17	TRBD1	TRBV7-9	CASNPTGSIANTGELFF	TGTGCCAGCAACCCGACAGGGTCAATTGCGAACACCGGGGAGCTGTTTTTT
TRBJ2-2	NA	14	NA	TRBV6-5	CASSHDPNTGELFF	TGTGCCAGCAGCCATGACCCGAACACCGGGGAGCTGTTTTTT
TRBJ2-1	NA	17	NA	TRBV5-1	CASSLAGDGRAYNEQFF	TGCGCCAGCAGCTTGGCGGGTGACGGGAGAGCCTACAATGAGCAGTTCTTC
TRBJ1-2	NA	13	NA	TRBV19	CASSRAISHGYTF	TGTGCCAGTAGTCGTGCAATTTCCCATGGCTACACCTTC
TRBJ2-1	NA	13	NA	TRBV27	CASSWDPYNEQFF	TGTGCCAGCAGCTGGGACCCTTACAATGAGCAGTTCTTC
TRBJ1-1	once	13	NA	TRBV5-1	CASSLGRNTEAFF	TGCGCCAGCAGCTTGGGCAGGAACACTGAAGCTTTCTTT